This TCR beta chain was documented in a study of blood T cell repertoires in COVID-19. Sequencing used immunoSEQ multiplex PCR; TCRdb keeps in-frame clones, though not all of them. The table lists more than 300,000 clones, 80% to 95% of them singletons. Exposed participants encountered a COVID-19 case during the 2 weeks preceding study entry. This sequence was found in a woman between 35 and 50 years old who had been exposed to COVID-19. Specimen: PBMCs or T cells enriched from blood (not recorded which).

In DNA form, the CDR3 reads TGCAGCGTTGGGACAGGAGATAATTCACCCCTCCACTTT. Protein product: CSVGTGDNSPLHF. This sequence joins TRBV29-1 and TRBJ1-6; 7 bases fit TRBD1. The V and J ends lost 4 bases and 5 bases, in that order; junction bases with no gene match: 2. This CDR3 has 13 residues. Germline V gives CDR1 SQVTM, CDR2 ANQGSEA.